This TCR beta chain derives from a study of T cells after yellow fever vaccination. The CDR3 extends over 15 amino acids. With 1 base clipped from V and 2 bases from J, the junction kept 1 base outside the gene matches. Germline CDR1 is SGHTA and CDR2 is FQGNSA. Each CDR3 protein gets one entry after TCRdb re-called the 5' RACE reads with MiXCR. Altogether a few hundred thousand distinct CDR3 sequences are present, 6.5% to 7.5% being singletons, with the ten largest covering 1% to 1.2%. In this sample, this clonotype turned up many times. This sample comprised CD4+ T cells sorted from PBMCs, obtained on the day of the yellow fever booster vaccination. V and J are TRBV7-2 and TRBJ2-7; 11 positions agree with TRBD2. The clonotype originates from a man aged 30 to 39 who received the YFV17D yellow fever vaccine. CDR3 amino acids: CASSLGLAGTYEQYF. CDR3 bases: TGTGCCAGCAGCTTAGGACTAGCGGGGACCTACGAGCAGTACTTC.